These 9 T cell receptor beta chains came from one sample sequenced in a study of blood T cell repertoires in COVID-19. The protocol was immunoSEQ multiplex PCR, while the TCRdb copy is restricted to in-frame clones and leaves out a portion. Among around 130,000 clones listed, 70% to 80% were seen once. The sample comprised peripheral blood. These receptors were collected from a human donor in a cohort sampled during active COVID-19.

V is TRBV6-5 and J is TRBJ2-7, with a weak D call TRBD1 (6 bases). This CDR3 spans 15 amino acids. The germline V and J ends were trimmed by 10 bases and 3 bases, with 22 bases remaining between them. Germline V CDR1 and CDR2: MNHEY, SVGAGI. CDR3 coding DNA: TGTGCCAACTCGGAGGCGGACAGCTTGAACTACGAGCAGTACTTC. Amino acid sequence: CANSEADSLNYEQYF.

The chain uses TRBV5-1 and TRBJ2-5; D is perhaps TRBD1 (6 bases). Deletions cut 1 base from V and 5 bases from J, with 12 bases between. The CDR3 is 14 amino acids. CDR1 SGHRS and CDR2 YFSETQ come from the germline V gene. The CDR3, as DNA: TGCGCCAGCAGCTTGAACAGGGTGGGCGAGACCCAGTACTTC. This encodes CASSLNRVGETQYF.

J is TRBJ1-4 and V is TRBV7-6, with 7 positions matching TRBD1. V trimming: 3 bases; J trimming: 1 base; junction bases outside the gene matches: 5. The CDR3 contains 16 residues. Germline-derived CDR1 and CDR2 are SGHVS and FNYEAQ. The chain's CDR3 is CASSLTGYRTNEKLFF. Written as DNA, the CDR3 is TGTGCCAGCAGCTTGACAGGGTATAGAACTAATGAAAAACTGTTTTTT. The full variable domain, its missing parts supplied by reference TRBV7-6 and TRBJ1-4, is GAGVSQSPRYKVTKRGQDVALRCDPISGHVSLYWYRQALGQGPEFLTYFNYEAQQDKSGLPNDRFSAERPEGSISTLTIQRTEQRDSAMYRCASSLTGYRTNEKLFFGSGTQLSVL.

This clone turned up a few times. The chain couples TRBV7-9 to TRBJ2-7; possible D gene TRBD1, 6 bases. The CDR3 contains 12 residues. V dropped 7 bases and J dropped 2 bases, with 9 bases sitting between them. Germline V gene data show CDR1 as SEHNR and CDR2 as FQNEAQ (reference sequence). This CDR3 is CASTEGAYEQYF. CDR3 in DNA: TGTGCCAGCACCGAGGGGGCCTACGAGCAGTACTTC.

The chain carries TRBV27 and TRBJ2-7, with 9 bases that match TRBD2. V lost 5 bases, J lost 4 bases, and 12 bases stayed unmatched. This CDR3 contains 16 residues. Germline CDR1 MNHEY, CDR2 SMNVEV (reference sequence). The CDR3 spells CASSGDISGRFYEQYF. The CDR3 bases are TGTGCCAGCAGTGGAGACATTAGCGGGAGATTTTACGAGCAGTACTTC.

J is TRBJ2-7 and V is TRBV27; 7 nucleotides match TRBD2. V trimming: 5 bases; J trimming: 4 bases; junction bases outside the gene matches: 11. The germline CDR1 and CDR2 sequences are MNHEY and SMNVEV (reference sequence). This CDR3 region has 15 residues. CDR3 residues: CASSPRAGGWYEQYF. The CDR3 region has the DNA TGTGCCAGCAGTCCGCGGGCCGGGGGGTGGTACGAGCAGTACTTC.

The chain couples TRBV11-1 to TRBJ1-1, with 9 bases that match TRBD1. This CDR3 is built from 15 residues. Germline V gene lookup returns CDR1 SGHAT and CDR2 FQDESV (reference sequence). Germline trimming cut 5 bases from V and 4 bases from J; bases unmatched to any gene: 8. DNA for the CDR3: TGTGCCAGCAGCCCTACCACAGGGGGCGGCACTGAAGCTTTCTTT. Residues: CASSPTTGGGTEAFF.

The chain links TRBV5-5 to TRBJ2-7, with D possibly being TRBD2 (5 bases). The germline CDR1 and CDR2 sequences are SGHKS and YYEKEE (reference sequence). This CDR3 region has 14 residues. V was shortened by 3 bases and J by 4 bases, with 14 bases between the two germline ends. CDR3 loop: CASSWLSGTYEQYF. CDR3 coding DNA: TGTGCCAGCAGCTGGCTAAGCGGAACGTACGAGCAGTACTTC.

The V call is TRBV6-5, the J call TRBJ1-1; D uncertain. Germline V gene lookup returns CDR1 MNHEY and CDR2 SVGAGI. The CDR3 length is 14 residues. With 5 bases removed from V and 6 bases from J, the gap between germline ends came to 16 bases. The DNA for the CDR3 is TGTGCCAGCAGTCCAGAGGTATTTGCTTCTGAAGCTTTCTTT. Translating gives CASSPEVFASEAFF.